A selection of T cell receptor beta chains follows, all from one sample in a study of blood T cell repertoires in COVID-19. TCRdb keeps only in-frame clones here, not all; method: immunoSEQ multiplex PCR. This table has 100,000 to 130,000 clones, 88% appearing once. Sequencing was performed on peripheral blood. These receptors originate from a man over 45 with active or convalescent COVID-19. Each CDR3 is given with its conserved first and last residue. Size tells how often a clone was seen (once, few, many) or the class of an expanded clone, and some rows leave it out.

v_call	clone_size	j_call	cdr3_aa
TRBV7-2	-	TRBJ1-2	CASSSNAGTGYGYTF
TRBV10-3	-	TRBJ2-7	CAISESVEAQQYF
TRBV14	-	TRBJ2-7	CASSLTLSYEQYF
TRBV6-2/TRBV6-3	few	TRBJ2-5	CASSYSREVETQYF
TRBV5-1	-	TRBJ2-3	CASAGTSSTDTQYF
TRBV18	-	TRBJ2-2	CASSPLAAANTGELFF
TRBV6-4	-	TRBJ1-2	CASTGQLLNYGYTF
TRBV4-1	-	TRBJ2-1	CASSPRLAGVVDEQFF
TRBV3-1/TRBV3-2	-	TRBJ2-1	CASSQVGTRVAEQFF
TRBV2	few	TRBJ2-3	CASRPAGGAGTQYF
TRBV7-9	few	TRBJ2-2	CASSTRPGQGGTGELFF
TRBV10-3	-	TRBJ2-3	CAISERTGGTDTQYF
TRBV27	few	TRBJ1-6	CASSFRGSNSPLHF
TRBV5-1	-	TRBJ1-1	CASSLDPGGMNTEAFF
TRBV20-1	few	TRBJ2-1	CSAGGPNEQFF
TRBV7-9	medium-sized	TRBJ2-7	CASSPKVPYEQYF
TRBV12-3/TRBV12-4	-	TRBJ2-7	CASSRDSTYEQYF
TRBV6-4	-	TRBJ2-3	CASSDSSGLPTDTQYF
TRBV7-8	few	TRBJ2-1	CASSPRQEPTWEQFF
TRBV11-2	-	TRBJ2-7	CASSLVRTASYEQYF
TRBV19	-	TRBJ1-5	CASTQTVGGNQPQHF
TRBV29-1	-	TRBJ2-7	CSVAAIGPGTGLNYEQYF
TRBV25-1	-	TRBJ2-2	CASSDAGTGGSGELFF
TRBV9	-	TRBJ2-7	CASSARDYSYEQYF
TRBV6-5	-	TRBJ1-2	CASSTQFANYGYTF
TRBV25-1	-	TRBJ1-2	CASSETGFYGYTF
TRBV27	-	TRBJ2-5	CASGHAETQYF
TRBV29-1	-	TRBJ2-5	CSVVVSTSGTQETQYF
TRBV5-1	-	TRBJ1-1	CASSFTGNPNTEAFF
TRBV4-1	-	TRBJ2-2	CASSQAGTGGTGELFF
TRBV7-8	-	TRBJ2-1	CASSSGRGNEQFF
TRBV7-8	-	TRBJ2-1	CASSLALPGYAYNEQFF
TRBV6-5	few	TRBJ1-5	CASRETGDSNQPQHF
TRBV23-1	-	TRBJ1-2	CASSQSQTGADYGYTF
TRBV19	-	TRBJ1-1	CASSTSGGMTEAFF
TRBV28	-	TRBJ1-5	CASSYPGQGASNQPQHF
TRBV10-3	-	TRBJ2-3	CAISRTGADTQYF
TRBV9	-	TRBJ2-2	CASSVTSTPGTGELFF
TRBV28	-	TRBJ2-1	CASSHRGIEDEQFF
TRBV20-1	-	TRBJ2-7	CSASGSRYGYEQYF
TRBV29-1	-	TRBJ1-4	CSVGFGGNEKLFF
TRBV28	-	TRBJ2-1	CASSSGGSYNEQFF
TRBV27	-	TRBJ2-5	CAPDPTGEVGETQYF
TRBV7-9	-	TRBJ1-2	CASSLYGDGYTF
TRBV7-9	few	TRBJ2-2	CASSFSPLDGELFF
TRBV3-1/TRBV3-2	-	TRBJ2-7	CASSPGAGGYEQYF
TRBV4-1	once	TRBJ2-5	CASSQVAGETQYF
TRBV6-5	-	TRBJ2-7	CASALRGAGGYEQYF
TRBV4-1	-	TRBJ2-7	CASSQVVVFGYEQYF
TRBV7-8	once	TRBJ2-7	CASSPTASGFRYEQYF
TRBV12-3/TRBV12-4	-	TRBJ2-7	CATRRTGYEQYF
TRBV10-1	-	TRBJ2-3	CASSPLSGLGADTQYF